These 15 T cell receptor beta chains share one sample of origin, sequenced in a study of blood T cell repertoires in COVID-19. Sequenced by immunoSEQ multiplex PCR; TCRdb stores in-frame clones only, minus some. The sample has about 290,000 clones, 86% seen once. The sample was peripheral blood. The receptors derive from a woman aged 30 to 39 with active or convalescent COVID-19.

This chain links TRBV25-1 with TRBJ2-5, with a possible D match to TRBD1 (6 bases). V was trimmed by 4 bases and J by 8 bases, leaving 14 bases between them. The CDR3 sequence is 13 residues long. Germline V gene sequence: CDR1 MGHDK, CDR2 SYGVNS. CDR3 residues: CASSAEQTGTQYF. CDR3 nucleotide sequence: TGTGCCAGCAGTGCCGAACAGACAGGTACCCAGTACTTC.

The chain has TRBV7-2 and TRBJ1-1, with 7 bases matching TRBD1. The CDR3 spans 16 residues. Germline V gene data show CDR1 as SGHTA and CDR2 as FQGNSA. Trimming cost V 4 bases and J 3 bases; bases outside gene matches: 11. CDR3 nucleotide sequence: TGTGCCAGCAGCTCCGACAGGGTGAGTGAGTACACTGAAGCTTTCTTT. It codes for CASSSDRVSEYTEAFF.

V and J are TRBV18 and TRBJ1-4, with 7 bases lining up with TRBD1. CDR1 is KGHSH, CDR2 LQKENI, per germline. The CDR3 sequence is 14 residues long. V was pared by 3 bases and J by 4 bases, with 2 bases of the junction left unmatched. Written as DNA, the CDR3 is TGTGCCAGCTCACCCAACAGGGGTAATGAAAAACTGTTTTTT. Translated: CASSPNRGNEKLFF.

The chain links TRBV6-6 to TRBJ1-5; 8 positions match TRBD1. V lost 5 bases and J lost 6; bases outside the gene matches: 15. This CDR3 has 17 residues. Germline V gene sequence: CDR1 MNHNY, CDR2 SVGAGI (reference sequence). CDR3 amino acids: CASSRLPTGAKGQPQHF. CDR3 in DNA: TGTGCCAGCAGTCGACTCCCGACAGGGGCGAAGGGTCAGCCCCAGCATTTT.

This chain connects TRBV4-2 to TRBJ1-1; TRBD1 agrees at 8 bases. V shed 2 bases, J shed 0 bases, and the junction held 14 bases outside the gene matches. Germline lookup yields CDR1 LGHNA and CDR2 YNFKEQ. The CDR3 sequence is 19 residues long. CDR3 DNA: TGTGCCAGCAGCCAACTAAAGAGTCTGGGACAGGAGGTGAACACTGAAGCTTTCTTT. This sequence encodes CASSQLKSLGQEVNTEAFF.

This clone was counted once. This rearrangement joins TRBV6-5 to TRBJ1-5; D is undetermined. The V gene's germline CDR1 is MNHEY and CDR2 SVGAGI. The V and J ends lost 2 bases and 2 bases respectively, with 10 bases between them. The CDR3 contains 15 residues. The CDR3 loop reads CASSYSGMGNQPQHF. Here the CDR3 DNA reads TGTGCCAGCAGTTACAGCGGGATGGGCAATCAGCCCCAGCATTTT.

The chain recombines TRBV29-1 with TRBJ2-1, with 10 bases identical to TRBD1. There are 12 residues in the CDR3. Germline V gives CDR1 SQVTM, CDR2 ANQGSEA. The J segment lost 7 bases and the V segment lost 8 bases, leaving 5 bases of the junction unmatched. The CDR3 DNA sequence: TGCAGCATGGACAGGGGGGCGAATGAGCAGTTCTTC. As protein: CSMDRGANEQFF.

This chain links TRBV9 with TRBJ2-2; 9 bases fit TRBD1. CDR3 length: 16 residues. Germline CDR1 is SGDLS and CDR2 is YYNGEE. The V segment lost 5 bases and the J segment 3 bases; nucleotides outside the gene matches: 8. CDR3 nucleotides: TGTGCCAGCAGGCCAAAGGGACAGGGCTACACCGGGGAGCTGTTTTTT. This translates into CASRPKGQGYTGELFF.

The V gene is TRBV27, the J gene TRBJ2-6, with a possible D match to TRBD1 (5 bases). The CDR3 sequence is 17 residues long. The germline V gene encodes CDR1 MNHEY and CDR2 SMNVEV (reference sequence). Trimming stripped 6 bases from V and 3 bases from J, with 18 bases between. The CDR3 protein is CASRRQTTSVGANVLTF. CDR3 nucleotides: TGTGCCAGCAGGAGACAGACAACTTCGGTTGGGGCCAACGTCCTGACTTTC.

The CDR3, as DNA: TGTGCCAGCAGTGAAAATACGGGGTTTAGCGCACCCCTCCACTTT. It is translated as CASSENTGFSAPLHF. V and J are TRBV6-1 and TRBJ1-6, with unresolved D. The CDR3 is made up of 15 amino acids. The germline CDR1 and CDR2 sequences are MNHNS and SASEGT. The V gene lost 2 bases and the J gene lost 11 bases, with 16 bases spanning the gap.

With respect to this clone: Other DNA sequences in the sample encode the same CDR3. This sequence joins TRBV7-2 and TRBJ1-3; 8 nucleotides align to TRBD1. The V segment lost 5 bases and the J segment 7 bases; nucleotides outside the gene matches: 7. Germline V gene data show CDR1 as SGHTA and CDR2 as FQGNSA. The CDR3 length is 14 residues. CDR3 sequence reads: CASSPDRGRNTIYF. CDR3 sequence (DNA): TGTGCCAGCAGCCCAGACAGGGGTCGGAACACCATATATTTT.

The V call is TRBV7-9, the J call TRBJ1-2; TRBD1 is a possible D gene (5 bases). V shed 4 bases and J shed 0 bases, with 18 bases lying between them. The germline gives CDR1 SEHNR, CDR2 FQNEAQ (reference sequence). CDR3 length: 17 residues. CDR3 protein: CASSSIGREPSNYGYTF. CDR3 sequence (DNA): TGTGCCAGCAGCTCAATTGGCAGGGAACCTTCTAACTATGGCTACACCTTC.

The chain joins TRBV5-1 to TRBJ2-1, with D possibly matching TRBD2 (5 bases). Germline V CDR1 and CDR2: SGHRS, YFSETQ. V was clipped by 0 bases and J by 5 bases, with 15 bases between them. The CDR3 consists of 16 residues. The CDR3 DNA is TGCGCCAGCAGCTTGGGGCCAAGGGCGGGCAACAATGAGCAGTTCTTC. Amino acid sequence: CASSLGPRAGNNEQFF. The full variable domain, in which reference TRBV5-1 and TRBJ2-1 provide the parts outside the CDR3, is KAGVTQTPRYLIKTRGQQVTLSCSPISGHRSVSWYQQTPGQGLQFLFEYFSETQRNKGNFPGRFSGRQFSNSRSEMNVSTLELGDSALYLCASSLGPRAGNNEQFFGPGTRLTVL.

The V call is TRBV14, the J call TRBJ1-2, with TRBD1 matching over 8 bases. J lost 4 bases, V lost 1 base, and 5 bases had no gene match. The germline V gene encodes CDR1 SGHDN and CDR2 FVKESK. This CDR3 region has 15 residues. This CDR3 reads CASSQVAGGGYGYTF. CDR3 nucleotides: TGTGCCAGCAGCCAAGTCGCAGGGGGCGGCTATGGCTACACCTTC.

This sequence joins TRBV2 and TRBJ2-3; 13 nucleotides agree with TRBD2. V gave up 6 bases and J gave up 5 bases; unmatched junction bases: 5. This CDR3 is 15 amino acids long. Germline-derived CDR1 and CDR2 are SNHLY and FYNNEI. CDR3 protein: CASSSRTSGGDTQYF. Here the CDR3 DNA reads TGTGCCAGCAGCTCTCGGACTAGCGGGGGAGATACGCAGTATTTT.